These 11 T cell receptor beta chains originate from one sample sequenced in a study of response to subunit inactivated influenza vaccine. MiXCR was run by TCRdb on the RT-PCR reads, yielding one entry per CDR3 protein. The sample shows approximately 520,000 distinct CDR3 sequences, 25% of them seen only once. Sample: CD4+ T cells sorted from PBMCs, taken more than 4 days after vaccination. Receptor source: a man aged 50 to 59 who received an inactivated influenza vaccine.

This chain links TRBV27 with TRBJ2-2; D perhaps matches TRBD1 (5 bases). Germline V gene sequence: CDR1 MNHEY, CDR2 SMNVEV (reference sequence). Trimming pared 3 bases from V and 6 bases from J, leaving 17 bases between. The CDR3 covers 16 residues. The CDR3 loop is CASSFGFLGAAGELFF. The DNA for the CDR3 is TGTGCCAGCAGTTTCGGTTTCCTAGGGGCGGCCGGGGAGCTGTTTTTT.

The rearrangement links TRBV14 to TRBJ2-7, with D tentatively TRBD1 (6 bases). Trimming took off 0 bases at V and 0 bases at J, with 15 bases between the two ends. The CDR3 consists of 17 residues. Germline lookup yields CDR1 SGHDN and CDR2 FVKESK. This chain's CDR3 is CASSQDRTEKSSYEQYF. CDR3 nucleotides: TGTGCCAGCAGCCAAGATAGGACAGAGAAAAGCTCCTACGAGCAGTACTTC.

The chain combines TRBV5-5 with TRBJ2-3, with 8 nucleotides matching TRBD1. The CDR3 contains 15 residues. Unmatched junction bases numbered 10, after V lost 5 bases and J lost 5 bases. Germline CDR1 reads SGHKS; CDR2 reads YYEKEE (reference sequence). CDR3 in DNA: TGTGCCAGCAGAGGACCGCAGGGGGCAAAAGATACGCAGTATTTT. Protein: CASRGPQGAKDTQYF.

The J gene is TRBJ2-3, the V gene TRBV29-1; 9 nucleotides agree with TRBD1. The trim removed 7 bases at V and 1 base at J, leaving 3 bases unmatched. The CDR3 has 13 amino acids. The germline CDR1 and CDR2 sequences are SQVTM and ANQGSEA. The CDR3 loop reads CSARQGGTDTQYF. The CDR3 coding sequence is TGCAGCGCCAGACAGGGGGGCACAGATACGCAGTATTTT.

This clonotype was seen repeatedly, ten times or more. The chain recombines TRBV20-1 with TRBJ1-2; D call uncertain. Looked up from germline, CDR1 is DFQATT and CDR2 is SNEGSKA (reference sequence). The germline V and J ends were trimmed by 3 bases and 3 bases, with 17 bases remaining between them. CDR3 length equals 15 residues. The DNA for the CDR3 is TGCAGTGCTAGTTCCAATAAGAGGGTGGACTATGGCTACACCTTC. Protein product: CSASSNKRVDYGYTF.

The chain uses TRBV5-1 and TRBJ2-7; 15 positions match TRBD2. This CDR3 is 15 amino acids long. The V segment lost 4 bases and the J segment 7 bases; nucleotides outside the gene matches: 6. In germline, CDR1 is SGHRS, CDR2 YFSETQ. CDR3 nucleotide sequence: TGCGCCAGCAGCCCAGGGACTAGCGGGGGGTGGGAGCAGTACTTC. Translation: CASSPGTSGGWEQYF.

This chain connects TRBV20-1 to TRBJ2-7, with D maybe TRBD2 (5 bases). The ends were cut back, 0 bases at V and 3 bases at J, with 18 bases in the middle. Germline V gene data show CDR1 as DFQATT and CDR2 as SNEGSKA (reference sequence). The CDR3 sequence is 16 residues long. The CDR3 nucleotides are TGCAGTGCTAGAGATATAGGTCGGGGAACTGTCTACGAGCAGTACTTC. As protein: CSARDIGRGTVYEQYF.

This chain uses TRBV9 with TRBJ2-7; no clear D gene. Germline V gene lookup returns CDR1 SGDLS and CDR2 YYNGEE. V was shortened by 4 bases and J by 0 bases, with 14 bases between the two germline ends. The CDR3 spans 15 residues. The CDR3 here is CASSPRTSTSYEQYF. In nucleotides, the CDR3 is TGTGCCAGCAGCCCTCGAACCTCCACCTCCTACGAGCAGTACTTC. Combining the CDR3 with reference TRBV9 and TRBJ2-7 gives the whole variable domain DSGVTQTPKHLITATGQRVTLRCSPRSGDLSVYWYQQSLDQGLQFLIQYYNGEERAKGNILERFSAQQFPDLHSELNLSSLELGDSALYFCASSPRTSTSYEQYFGPGTRLTVT.

This clonotype was found a few times. The rearrangement uses TRBV10-1 and TRBJ2-1; 10 bases line up with TRBD1. J gave up 10 bases and V 7 bases, and 7 bases lay outside the gene matches. The germline CDR1 and CDR2 sequences are WNHNN and SYGVQD (reference sequence). This CDR3 has 13 amino acids. Here the CDR3 reads CASTRGTGAEQFF. In DNA, the CDR3 is TGCGCCAGCACGAGGGGGACAGGGGCCGAGCAGTTCTTC.

This sequence joins TRBV6-1 and TRBJ1-3; D remains ambiguous. The CDR3 is 13 amino acids. The germline V and J ends were trimmed by 7 bases and 3 bases, with 10 bases remaining between them. CDR1 is MNHNS and CDR2 is SASEGT in the germline V gene. CDR3 in amino acids: CASTPYGGNTIYF. CDR3 nucleotide sequence: TGTGCCAGCACCCCATACGGTGGAAACACCATATATTTT.

This chain joins TRBV18 and TRBJ2-7, with a tentative D call TRBD1 (5 bases). The germline V gene has CDR1 KGHSH and CDR2 LQKENI. Trimming stripped 3 bases from V and 5 bases from J, with 8 bases between. CDR3 size: 12 residues. CDR3 region: CASSPGQNEQYF. CDR3 nucleotides: TGTGCCAGCTCACCCGGACAAAACGAGCAGTACTTC.